This passage covers 9 T cell receptor beta chains from one sample sequenced in a study of vaccination and CD4 T cells after COVID-19 (dated by TCRdb to between 2021 and 2024). The library was prepared using PCR. Sequencing instrument: Illumina iSeq 100. TCR sequencing of DNA from cultured CD4+ T cells used the Oncomine TCR Beta short-read assay at the Johns Hopkins FTIC core. TCRdb passed the public sequencing reads through fastp at Q25 and MiXCR, retaining productive beta sequences. Rows are unified per CDR3 protein, each entry keeping the most common DNA and genes. The sample table records under 7,500 distinct CDR3 sequences; 73% of these occur just once. The ten largest clones represent roughly a sixth of the sample. The treatment or condition label of this sample denotes: approximately nine-day PBMC culture with coronavirus spike peptide pools or control peptides (ViraFEST assay). These receptors lack a known antigen.

What was sequenced was CD4+ T cells from blood, cultured in vitro. These TCRs come from a human donor who had recovered from COVID-19.

The CDR3 here is CASSRDRDPYNEQFF. CDR3 coding DNA: TGTGCCAGCAGCCGCGACAGGGACCCCTACAATGAGCAGTTCTTC. This chain joins TRBV6-1 and TRBJ2-1; 7 bases agree with TRBD1. The CDR3 is 15 amino acids. Germline CDR1 reads MNHNS; CDR2 reads SASEGT. The V segment lost 6 bases and the J segment 2 bases; nucleotides outside the gene matches: 7.

V gene TRBV30 combines with J gene TRBJ2-3; 8 positions match TRBD1. Germline V CDR1 and CDR2: GTSNPN, SVGIG (reference sequence). The trim removed 4 bases at V and 5 bases at J, leaving 8 bases unmatched. The CDR3 length is 14 residues. This CDR3 is CAWTRTGLGDTQYF. The CDR3 coding sequence is TGTGCCTGGACTAGGACAGGGCTGGGAGATACGCAGTATTTT.

This clonotype came up once. Just one base apart from a much larger clone, this may be a read error. The CDR3 carries no conserved terminal phenylalanine or tryptophan, so it likely arises from a read error. The J gene is TRBJ2-7, the V gene TRBV6-1; D gene unclear. There are 13 residues in the CDR3. CDR1 MNHNS and CDR2 SASEGT come from the germline V gene. V dropped 5 bases and J dropped 2 bases, with 10 bases sitting between them. The CDR3 sequence: CASSTQGPYEQYL. The CDR3 coding sequence is TGTGCCAGCAGTACACAAGGTCCCTACGAGCAGTACCTC.

This clonotype came up a few times. This rearrangement joins TRBV10-1 to TRBJ2-1, with TRBD2 matching 9 bases. Germline CDR1 WNHNN, CDR2 SYGVQD (reference sequence). Losses at the gene ends were 2 bases for V and 11 bases for J; bases not matched to a gene: 13. The CDR3 totals 16 residues. In nucleotides, the CDR3 is TGCGCCAGCAGTGAGCAAGGGGCTAGCGGGGCGAGTCAGCAGTTCTTC. Protein sequence: CASSEQGASGASQQFF.

This clonotype is medium-sized. The chain carries TRBV19 and TRBJ2-3, with 12 bases lining up with TRBD2. This CDR3 is built from 16 residues. CDR1 LNHDA and CDR2 SQIVND come from the germline V gene (reference sequence). V was pared by 5 bases and J by 1 base, with 4 bases of the junction left unmatched. CDR3 in amino acids: CASSPTSGRRTDTQYF. DNA of the CDR3: TGTGCCAGTAGTCCAACTAGCGGGAGGCGCACAGATACGCAGTATTTT.

This clonotype was recorded once. V is TRBV20-1 and J is TRBJ2-1, with D unresolved. CDR1 and CDR2 (germline): DFQATT, SNEGSKA (reference sequence). V was trimmed by 3 bases and J by 5 bases, leaving 11 bases between them. CDR3 length equals 13 residues. The CDR3 is CSARVRLNNEQFF. In DNA form, the CDR3 reads TGCAGTGCTAGGGTGCGACTTAACAATGAGCAGTTCTTC.

This rearrangement joins TRBV19 to TRBJ1-2; no clear D. The CDR3 sequence is 13 residues long. The germline V gene has CDR1 LNHDA and CDR2 SQIVND (reference sequence). V was clipped by 1 base and J by 8 bases, with 11 bases between them. The CDR3 bases are TGTGCCAGTAGTATAGCAACGGCCTGGGGCTACACCTTC. It encodes CASSIATAWGYTF.

This clonotype was picked up one time. V is TRBV7-2 and J is TRBJ1-6; no firm D call. Deletions cut 2 bases from V and 0 bases from J, with 5 bases between. The germline V gene has CDR1 SGHTA and CDR2 FQGNSA. The CDR3 loop spans 15 amino acids. CDR3 coding DNA: TGTGCCAGCAGCTTACGAAGCTCCTATAATTCACCCCTCCACTTT. Its protein is CASSLRSSYNSPLHF.

This clonotype is a singleton in its sample. The chain links TRBV30 to TRBJ2-3, with TRBD2 identical over 11 bases. The CDR3 has 18 residues. Per the germline V gene, CDR1 is GTSNPN and CDR2 is SVGIG (reference sequence). V shed 5 bases and J 1 base; nucleotides not matched to a gene: 14. CDR3 protein: CAWRPPGLAAGGTDTQYF. DNA for the CDR3: TGTGCCTGGCGCCCCCCGGGACTAGCGGCTGGAGGCACAGATACGCAGTATTTT.